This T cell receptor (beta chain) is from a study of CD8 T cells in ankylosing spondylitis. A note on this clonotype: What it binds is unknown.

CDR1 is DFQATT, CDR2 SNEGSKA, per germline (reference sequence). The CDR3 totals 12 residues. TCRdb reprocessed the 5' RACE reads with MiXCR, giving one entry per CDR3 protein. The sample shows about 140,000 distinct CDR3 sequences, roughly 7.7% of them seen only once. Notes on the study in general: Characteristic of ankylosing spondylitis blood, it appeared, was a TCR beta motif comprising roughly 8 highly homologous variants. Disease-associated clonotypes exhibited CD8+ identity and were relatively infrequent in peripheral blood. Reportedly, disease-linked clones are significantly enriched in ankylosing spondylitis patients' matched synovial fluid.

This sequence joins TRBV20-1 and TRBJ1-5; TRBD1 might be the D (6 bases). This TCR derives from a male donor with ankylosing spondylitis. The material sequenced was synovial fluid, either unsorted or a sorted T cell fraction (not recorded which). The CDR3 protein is CSTGGYYQPQHF. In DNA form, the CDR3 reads TGCTCAACCGGGGGCTATTATCAGCCCCAGCATTTT.